The 2 T cell receptor beta chains in this list originate from one sample, sequenced in a study of blood T cell repertoires in COVID-19. Sequencing used immunoSEQ multiplex PCR; TCRdb keeps in-frame clones, though not all of them. The table includes about 70,000 clones, around 85% detected once. Sample: peripheral blood. These receptors were collected from a woman between 55 and 75 years old with acute or convalescent COVID-19.

CDR3 residues: CASSTLTGSGNTIYF. The CDR3 nucleotides read TGTGCCAGCTCAACCTTGACAGGCTCTGGAAACACCATATATTTT. The rearrangement joins TRBV18 to TRBJ1-3; tentative D call: TRBD1 (6 bases). The germline V and J ends were trimmed by 5 bases and 0 bases, with 11 bases remaining between them. CDR3 length equals 15 residues. Germline assignment: CDR1 KGHSH and CDR2 LQKENI.

The genes are TRBV6-1 and TRBJ1-2; tentatively, D is TRBD1 (5 bases). The germline CDR1 and CDR2 sequences are MNHNS and SASEGT. The CDR3 sequence is 14 residues long. With 5 bases removed from V and 8 bases from J, the gap between germline ends came to 18 bases. In DNA form, the CDR3 reads TGTGCCAGCAGTCCCTCGGGGGGTTCTATCGGCTACACCTTC. Amino acids: CASSPSGGSIGYTF.